Listed below are T cell receptor beta chains from one sample, sequenced in a study of blood T cell repertoires in COVID-19. Here immunoSEQ multiplex PCR was the method, and the copy in TCRdb shows in-frame clones only, minus some. The sample records fewer than 200,000 clones, over 80% being singletons. Sequencing was performed on PBMCs or T cells enriched from blood (not recorded which). These receptors were collected from a woman aged 25 to 39 who had been exposed to COVID-19. CDR3s include the opening cysteine and the closing phenylalanine or tryptophan. Fields, in order: J gene, D gene, V gene, clone size, CDR3 protein, CDR3 DNA. The D gene is left open where the match is weak. For some rows the clone size is stated as once, few or many, or as a class when expanded; others skip it.

TRBJ2-5 - TRBV12-3/TRBV12-4 - CASSLREETQYF TGTGCCAGCAGTTTGCGAGAGGAGACCCAGTACTTC
TRBJ2-3 TRBD2 TRBV4-1 - CASSSGGAGGQDTQYF TGCGCCAGCAGCTCCGGAGGCGCGGGGGGGCAGGATACGCAGTATTTT
TRBJ1-2 TRBD1 TRBV29-1 - CSLEPPRGYGYTF TGCAGTCTTGAACCCCCCAGGGGGTATGGCTACACCTTC
TRBJ2-3 - TRBV9 - CASSISGPSTDTQYF TGTGCCAGCAGTATTAGCGGACCTAGCACAGATACGCAGTATTTT
TRBJ1-2 TRBD1 TRBV29-1 - CSVEVGQGYGYTF TGCAGCGTTGAAGTGGGACAGGGTTATGGCTACACCTTC
TRBJ2-1 TRBD2 TRBV9 - CASSVGGGVYNEQFF TGTGCCAGCAGCGTAGGCGGGGGGGTATACAATGAGCAGTTCTTC
TRBJ2-7 TRBD2 TRBV3-1/TRBV3-2 - CASSQVAGPYEQYF TGTGCCAGCAGCCAAGTAGCGGGTCCCTACGAGCAGTACTTC
TRBJ1-1 - TRBV27 - CASSLKGDDTEAFF TGTGCCAGCAGTTTAAAGGGGGACGACACTGAAGCTTTCTTT
TRBJ2-6 - TRBV5-5 - CASSPAGGANVLTF TGTGCCAGCAGCCCCGCCGGGGGGGCCAACGTCCTGACTTTC
TRBJ2-1 - TRBV28 once CASSSYGGMGGEQFF TGTGCCAGCAGTTCCTACGGGGGTATGGGCGGTGAGCAGTTCTTC
TRBJ2-1 TRBD2 TRBV7-7 - CASSKRGSGGSSEQFF TGTGCTAGCAGCAAACGTGGTAGCGGGGGGTCAAGTGAGCAGTTCTTC
TRBJ2-1 - TRBV5-1 - CASGLASSYNEQFF TGCGCCAGCGGTCTAGCCTCCTCCTACAATGAGCAGTTCTTC
TRBJ2-7 TRBD1 TRBV19 - CASTDRGRLEQYF TGTGCCAGTACCGACAGGGGGCGTTTGGAGCAGTACTTC
TRBJ2-1 - TRBV6-2/TRBV6-3 once CASSYSLAGTYNEQFF TGTGCCAGCAGTTATTCCCTAGCCGGGACTTACAATGAGCAGTTCTTC
TRBJ1-1 TRBD1 TRBV14 - CASSQLLIRDRGLEAFF TGTGCCAGCAGCCAACTTCTCATCCGGGACAGGGGGCTCGAAGCTTTCTTT
TRBJ1-4 TRBD1 TRBV19 few CASSVRDRDGKLFF TGTGCCAGTAGTGTGCGGGACAGGGATGGAAAACTGTTTTTT
TRBJ1-2 - TRBV7-2 - CASSLRGSYGYTF TGTGCCAGCAGCTTAAGGGGATCTTATGGCTACACCTTC
TRBJ2-7 TRBD1 TRBV18 - CASSPWDRDRDEQYF TGTGCCAGCTCACCTTGGGACAGGGATCGGGACGAGCAGTACTTC
TRBJ1-1 - TRBV6-5 - CASRRRGNTEAFF TGTGCCAGCAGACGGAGGGGGAACACTGAAGCTTTCTTT
TRBJ2-3 TRBD2 TRBV30 - CAWSPRGSGVGDTQYF TGTGCCTGGAGTCCTAGGGGTAGCGGGGTGGGAGATACGCAGTATTTT
TRBJ1-4 - TRBV3-1/TRBV3-2 - CASSQTGTQTEKLFF TGTGCCAGCAGCCAAACCGGGACTCAGACTGAAAAACTGTTTTTT
TRBJ2-5 TRBD1 TRBV9 - CASSHKGQGTETQYF TGTGCCAGCAGCCATAAAGGACAGGGTACGGAGACCCAGTACTTC
TRBJ1-1 - TRBV5-6 - CASSFGRAVLGNTEAFF TGTGCCAGCAGCTTTGGCAGGGCGGTCCTGGGGAACACTGAAGCTTTCTTT
TRBJ1-1 - TRBV2 - CASSEWAVEAFF TGTGCCAGCAGTGAGTGGGCAGTAGAAGCTTTCTTT
TRBJ1-1 - TRBV6-5 - CASSYSGKGVEAFF TGTGCCAGCAGTTACTCGGGGAAAGGGGTTGAAGCTTTCTTT
TRBJ2-3 - TRBV3-1/TRBV3-2 - CASSQLTDTQYF TGTGCCAGCAGCCAACTAACAGATACGCAGTATTTT
TRBJ1-2 TRBD1 TRBV11-2 - CASSPTFDRGVGGYTF TGTGCCAGCAGCCCCACTTTTGACAGGGGGGTGGGGGGCTACACCTTC
TRBJ2-2 - TRBV2 - CASTKLPGSTGELFF TGTGCCAGCACTAAACTCCCAGGGTCCACCGGGGAGCTGTTTTTT
TRBJ2-1 - TRBV27 - CASRQGGSYNEQFF TGTGCCAGCAGACAGGGAGGGTCCTACAATGAGCAGTTCTTC
TRBJ1-1 - TRBV12-3/TRBV12-4 - CASSFAGRAEAFF TGTGCCAGCAGTTTTGCGGGGCGAGCTGAAGCTTTCTTT